The 32 T cell receptor beta chains below come from one sample, sequenced in a study of regulatory T cells in long-lasting Graves disease. The time point: persistent/refractory GD, antithyroid drugs over 5 years with positive TRAb. From PBMCs, RNA was extracted and then used to make the TCR library. Both iRepertoire HTBI primers and Arm-PCR of CDR3 regions were used to build the TCR beta libraries. One entry per CDR3 protein results from TCRdb running MiXCR on the multiplex PCR reads. The data contain about 400,000 distinct CDR3 sequences, around 21% of them singletons. This material consisted of peripheral blood mononuclear cells (PBMCs), taken when the disease was refractory, from a patient treated with antithyroid drugs. The receptors were gathered from a female donor with Graves disease.

The chain carries TRBV20-1 and TRBJ2-2, with D perhaps matching TRBD1 (6 bases). This CDR3 is 13 amino acids long. V shed 4 bases and J shed 3 bases, with 9 bases lying between them. CDR1 is DFQATT, CDR2 SNEGSKA, per germline (reference sequence). CDR3 in amino acids: CSATGADTGELFF. The CDR3 coding sequence is TGCAGTGCTACAGGGGCGGACACCGGGGAGCTGTTTTTT.

CDR3 nucleotide sequence: TGCAGTGCTAGCATCACTAGCGGGGGGTCGGCCAATGAGCAGTTCTTC. Its translation: CSASITSGGSANEQFF. The rearrangement joins TRBV20-1 to TRBJ2-1, with 12 bases aligning to TRBD2. Per germline, CDR1 DFQATT and CDR2 SNEGSKA (reference sequence). This CDR3 has 16 amino acids. J gave up 6 bases and V 3 bases, and 9 bases lay outside the gene matches.

The chain couples TRBV11-1 to TRBJ2-3, with 9 nucleotides matching TRBD1. The CDR3 totals 16 residues. V lost 4 bases and J lost 2; bases outside the gene matches: 7. Germline V lookup: CDR1 SGHAT, CDR2 FQDESV (reference sequence). The CDR3 reads CASSSWDREFTDTQYF. The CDR3 DNA follows: TGTGCCAGCAGCTCCTGGGACAGGGAATTCACAGATACGCAGTATTTT.

This clonotype has at least ten counts. J is TRBJ1-5 and V is TRBV25-1, with 7 positions matching TRBD1. This CDR3 has 14 amino acids. The germline CDR1 and CDR2 sequences are MGHDK and SYGVNS. The ends lost 3 bases at V and 6 bases at J; junction bases unmatched: 5. This CDR3 is CASSETGYSQPQHF. CDR3 bases: TGTGCCAGCAGTGAGACAGGGTACAGTCAGCCCCAGCATTTT.

This chain uses TRBV29-1 with TRBJ2-2; 8 positions agree with TRBD1. Germline CDR1 and CDR2: SQVTM and ANQGSEA. J was trimmed by 4 bases and V by 6 bases; bases with no gene match: 7. The length of the CDR3 is 14 residues. The CDR3 sequence is CSVPITGGTGELFF. The CDR3 bases are TGCAGCGTCCCGATCACAGGGGGCACCGGGGAGCTGTTTTTT.

This clonotype has just a few counts. The junction shows a germline mismatch at one end, possibly a read error. The V call is TRBV20-1, the J call TRBJ2-1; D is possibly TRBD2 (6 bases). Germline values: CDR1 DFQATT, CDR2 SNEGSKA (reference sequence). CDR3 length equals 13 residues. CDR3: CSARGRRYNEQFF. In DNA form, the CDR3 reads TGCAGTGCAAGAGGGAGGAGGTACAATGAGCAGTTCTTC.

This clonotype was detected ten times or more. This rearrangement joins TRBV28 to TRBJ1-1; D not certain. The germline V gene has CDR1 MDHEN and CDR2 SYDVKM. Trimming took off 1 base at V and 10 bases at J, with 10 bases between the two ends. This CDR3 spans 12 amino acids. The DNA of the CDR3 is TGTGCCAGCAGTTTATTGTCTGTTGGAGCTTTCTTT. As protein: CASSLLSVGAFF.

The chain joins TRBV13 to TRBJ2-4; maybe TRBD2 (6 bases). The CDR3 is made up of 17 amino acids. V lost 6 bases and J 1 base, leaving 19 bases between the germline ends. Germline lookup yields CDR1 PRHDT and CDR2 FYEKMQ (reference sequence). CDR3: CASRQTGGEVAKNIQYF. DNA for the CDR3: TGTGCCAGCAGGCAGACCGGCGGGGAGGTTGCCAAAAACATTCAGTACTTC.

This clonotype was picked up many times. V usage is TRBV30 and J usage is TRBJ1-5; 8 nucleotides match TRBD1. The V and J ends lost 2 bases and 5 bases, in that order; junction bases with no gene match: 8. Germline V gives CDR1 GTSNPN, CDR2 SVGIG (reference sequence). The CDR3 runs 15 residues. Here the CDR3 reads CAWSYGGTGYQPQHF. The CDR3 nucleotides are TGTGCCTGGAGTTATGGCGGGACAGGTTATCAGCCCCAGCATTTT. The full variable domain, completed using reference TRBV30 and TRBJ1-5, is SQTIHQWPATLVQPVGSPLSLECTVEGTSNPNLYWYRQAAGRGLQLLFYSVGIGQISSEVPQNLSASRPQDRQFILSSKKLLLSDSGFYLCAWSYGGTGYQPQHFGDGTRLSIL.

The table lists this clonotype with many counts. V gene TRBV2 combines with J gene TRBJ2-7; D may be TRBD1 (6 bases). There are 13 residues in the CDR3. The germline gives CDR1 SNHLY, CDR2 FYNNEI. Trimming removed 4 bases from V and 4 bases from J, with 11 bases in between. The CDR3 region has the DNA TGTGCCAGCAGTGTTCAGGGGATTTACGAGCAGTACTTC. The encoded protein is CASSVQGIYEQYF. Based on the CDR3 plus reference TRBV2 and TRBJ2-7, the full variable domain is EPEVTQTPSHQVTQMGQEVILRCVPISNHLYFYWYRQILGQKVEFLVSFYNNEISEKSEIFDDQFSVERPDGSNFTLKIRSTKLEDSAMYFCASSVQGIYEQYFGPGTRLTVT.

This clonotype was found many times. V and J are TRBV28 and TRBJ1-4; D remains ambiguous. CDR1 and CDR2 from the germline V gene are MDHEN and SYDVKM. V was clipped by 3 bases and J by 5 bases, with 7 bases between them. The length of the CDR3 is 13 residues. The CDR3 loop reads CASSFPGNEKLFF. DNA of the CDR3: TGTGCCAGCAGTTTTCCCGGGAATGAAAAACTGTTTTTT. The variable domain in full, with the rest retrieved from reference TRBV28 and TRBJ1-4, is DVKVTQSSRYLVKRTGEKVFLECVQDMDHENMFWYRQDPGLGLRLIYFSYDVKMKEKGDIPEGYSVSREKKERFSLILESASTNQTSMYLCASSFPGNEKLFFGSGTQLSVL.

The chain carries TRBV7-2 and TRBJ2-7, with 8 bases that match TRBD1. The ends lost 1 base at V and 1 base at J; junction bases unmatched: 6. CDR1 and CDR2 from the germline V gene are SGHTA and FQGNSA. The CDR3 covers 16 residues. The CDR3: CASSLVGQVMSYEQYF. The CDR3 nucleotides read TGTGCCAGCAGCTTAGTGGGACAGGTTATGTCCTACGAGCAGTACTTC.

Of note for this clonotype: A much larger clonotype is one base distant, so this may be a read error. The chain has TRBV20-1 and TRBJ1-1, with D possibly being TRBD1 (5 bases). V lost 3 bases to trimming and J lost 13 bases, with 21 bases between them. Per germline, CDR1 DFQATT and CDR2 SNEGSKA (reference sequence). This CDR3 has 13 residues. This chain's CDR3 is CSASPVRGNVVFF. The CDR3 DNA reads TGCAGTGCTAGCCCGGTTCGGGGGAACGTGGTTTTCTTT.

The chain has TRBV20-1 and TRBJ1-5; the D gene is possibly TRBD1 (6 bases). CDR1 and CDR2 from the germline V gene are DFQATT and SNEGSKA (reference sequence). The CDR3 covers 14 residues. V lost 3 bases and J 6 bases, leaving 15 bases between the germline ends. CDR3 nucleotides: TGCAGTGCTAGGACCACAGGGACTGGTCAGCCCCAGCATTTT. Residues: CSARTTGTGQPQHF.

Ten or more counts support this clonotype. The chain uses TRBV28 and TRBJ1-6, with a weak D call TRBD1 (5 bases). The germline gives CDR1 MDHEN, CDR2 SYDVKM. Trimming took 7 bases from V and 10 from J, leaving 11 bases between them. The CDR3 contains 12 residues. This CDR3 reads CASTSGTSPLHF. The DNA for the CDR3 is TGTGCCAGCACCTCTGGGACCTCACCCCTCCACTTT.

The J gene is TRBJ2-3, the V gene TRBV28; 9 positions match TRBD2. After removal of 6 bases from V and 2 bases from J, the junction contained 9 bases not matched to a gene. This CDR3 is built from 16 residues. CDR1 and CDR2 from the germline V gene are MDHEN and SYDVKM. CDR3 sequence (DNA): TGTGCCAGCAGCCCACAGCCGGGACTAGCCACAGATACGCAGTATTTT. Encoded protein: CASSPQPGLATDTQYF.

The chain employs TRBV4-1 and TRBJ1-4; D is uncertain. V was clipped by 2 bases and J by 0 bases, with 19 bases between them. This CDR3 is 19 amino acids long. Germline CDR1 reads MGHRA; CDR2 reads YSYEKL. This chain's CDR3 is CASSQLMNLGVTTNEKLFF. The CDR3 DNA reads as TGCGCCAGCAGCCAACTGATGAATCTGGGCGTTACAACTAATGAAAAACTGTTTTTT.

This clonotype was seen at least ten times. The CDR3 loop is CASSIVGYEQYF. As DNA, the CDR3 is TGTGCCAGCAGCATCGTCGGCTACGAGCAGTACTTC. J is TRBJ2-7 and V is TRBV28, with D unclear. The CDR3 has 12 residues. The germline V gene encodes CDR1 MDHEN and CDR2 SYDVKM. Trimming left V 6 bases short and J 3 bases short, with 9 bases between.

The chain uses TRBV20-1 and TRBJ1-6; D is unresolved. Between the trimmed V and J ends, which lost 2 bases and 8 bases, there was a span of 22 bases. CDR1 DFQATT and CDR2 SNEGSKA come from the germline V gene (reference sequence). The CDR3 contains 17 residues. CDR3 amino acids: CSARSSSRSLGHSPLHF. The CDR3 DNA reads TGCAGTGCTAGATCCTCCTCGCGCTCCTTAGGGCATTCACCCCTCCACTTT.

This clonotype has ten or more counts. This rearrangement joins TRBV19 to TRBJ2-7, with D perhaps assigned TRBD1 or TRBD2 (6 bases each). This CDR3 spans 15 amino acids. Germline assignment: CDR1 LNHDA and CDR2 SQIVND (reference sequence). Trimming removed 5 bases from V and 3 bases from J, with 17 bases in between. The CDR3 DNA reads as TGTGCCAGTAGTCCGACAGGTAGCGGAGGCTACGAGCAGTACTTC. Translation: CASSPTGSGGYEQYF. Full variable domain (outside the CDR3, taken from reference TRBV19 and TRBJ2-7): DGGITQSPKYLFRKEGQNVTLSCEQNLNHDAMYWYRQDPGQGLRLIYYSQIVNDFQKGDIAEGYSVSREKKESFPLTVTSAQKNPTAFYLCASSPTGSGGYEQYFGPGTRLTVT.

The chain joins TRBV12-3 or TRBV12-4 to TRBJ1-5; D may be TRBD1 (5 bases). This CDR3 is built from 18 residues. The V gene lost 4 bases and the J gene lost 4 bases, with 23 bases spanning the gap. Here the CDR3 DNA reads TGTGCCAGCAGTTCAGCCCCGGGGCCTTTTGGGGGTAATCAGCCCCAGCATTTT. Translation: CASSSAPGPFGGNQPQHF.

The CDR3 nucleotides read TGCAGTGCTAGAGATTGGGCAGGCCAAGAGACCCAGTACTTC. This encodes CSARDWAGQETQYF. This chain joins TRBV20-1 and TRBJ2-5, with unresolved D. This CDR3 comprises 14 residues. CDR1 and CDR2 from the germline V gene are DFQATT and SNEGSKA (reference sequence). V was trimmed by 0 bases and J by 1 base, leaving 9 bases between them.

This clonotype was seen many times. This rearrangement joins TRBV28 to TRBJ2-5, with 11 bases aligning to TRBD1. The V gene end was trimmed by 7 bases and the J gene end by 4 bases; junction bases not matched to a gene: 5. Germline V gene lookup returns CDR1 MDHEN and CDR2 SYDVKM. The CDR3 has 14 residues. The DNA of the CDR3 is TGTGCCAGCATATCGGGACAGGGGGGAGAGACCCAGTACTTC. This gives the protein CASISGQGGETQYF.

This chain uses TRBV3-1 with TRBJ2-1; no reliable D call. Germline V gene lookup returns CDR1 LGHDT and CDR2 YNNKEL (reference sequence). The ends were cut back, 3 bases at V and 5 bases at J, with 11 bases in the middle. The CDR3 contains 14 residues. CDR3 sequence (DNA): TGTGCCAGCAGCCACTATTACAGTAACAATGAGCAGTTCTTC. Translating it yields CASSHYYSNNEQFF.

This clonotype was counted at least ten times. The chain carries TRBV9 and TRBJ1-1; D perhaps matches TRBD1 (6 bases). The CDR3 loop spans 14 amino acids. V dropped 4 bases and J dropped 0 bases, with 10 bases sitting between them. Looked up from germline, CDR1 is SGDLS and CDR2 is YYNGEE. DNA for the CDR3: TGTGCCAGCAGCCACACAGGGTTGAACACTGAAGCTTTCTTT. The encoded protein is CASSHTGLNTEAFF.

V usage is TRBV4-2 and J usage is TRBJ1-1; D may be TRBD1 (5 bases). The CDR3 is made up of 15 amino acids. V lost 0 bases to trimming and J lost 5 bases, with 13 bases between them. The germline gives CDR1 LGHNA, CDR2 YNFKEQ. The CDR3 here is CASSQDLGAGTEAFF. The CDR3 DNA follows: TGTGCCAGCAGCCAAGATTTAGGGGCTGGGACTGAAGCTTTCTTT.

This clonotype was seen ten or more times. The chain couples TRBV30 to TRBJ2-4; tentatively, D is TRBD2 (5 bases). The CDR3 covers 12 residues. The germline V gene has CDR1 GTSNPN and CDR2 SVGIG (reference sequence). The V end was cut by 1 base, the J end by 15 bases, with 16 bases between. This CDR3 is CAWSGNSDRLYF. The CDR3 DNA reads TGTGCCTGGAGTGGTAATAGCGACCGGCTGTACTTC.

This clonotype showed up just a few times. The V call is TRBV14, the J call TRBJ2-7, with 10 bases aligning to TRBD2. The CDR3 covers 16 residues. CDR1 and CDR2 from the germline V gene are SGHDN and FVKESK. The J segment lost 6 bases and the V segment lost 2 bases, leaving 10 bases of the junction unmatched. This CDR3 reads CASSQKAGGPGSEQYF. The DNA for the CDR3 is TGTGCCAGCAGCCAAAAAGCGGGAGGGCCAGGAAGCGAGCAGTACTTC.

The rearrangement links TRBV10-3 to TRBJ1-2; TRBD1 matches at 7 bases. With V trimmed by 11 bases and J by 0 bases, 6 bases remained unmatched. The germline gives CDR1 ENHRY, CDR2 SYGVKD. The CDR3 extends over 13 amino acids. CDR3: CASRTGSNYGYTF. CDR3 DNA: TGTGCCTCGAGGACAGGATCTAACTATGGCTACACCTTC.

This clonotype was seen a few times. The chain links TRBV7-9 to TRBJ1-2; no clear D gene. Per the germline V gene, CDR1 is SEHNR and CDR2 is FQNEAQ (reference sequence). This CDR3 has 14 amino acids. Trimming shortened V by 5 bases and J by 11 bases, and 21 bases separated the two germline ends. The CDR3 here is CASSRGADPLGYTF. The CDR3 DNA reads as TGTGCCAGCAGCCGAGGAGCTGACCCATTGGGGTACACCTTC.

This clonotype has a count of ten or more. The genes are TRBV12-3 or TRBV12-4 and TRBJ2-2; possible D gene TRBD2, 6 bases. Trimming took off 3 bases at V and 4 bases at J, with 15 bases between the two ends. This CDR3 is built from 16 residues. CDR3 amino acids: CASSFVPGRSTGELFF. CDR3 coding DNA: TGTGCCAGCAGTTTCGTTCCTGGGAGGAGCACCGGGGAGCTGTTTTTT.

In this sample, this clonotype turned up many times. The chain combines TRBV7-2 with TRBJ1-4; D is perhaps TRBD1 (5 bases). V lost 2 bases and J 5 bases, leaving 15 bases between the germline ends. Per germline, CDR1 SGHTA and CDR2 FQGNSA. The CDR3 spans 16 residues. This CDR3 is CASSLLPQARNEKLFF. CDR3 nucleotide sequence: TGTGCCAGCAGCTTATTGCCACAGGCTCGAAATGAAAAACTGTTTTTT.